This T cell receptor beta chain derives from a study of identical twins. TCRdb used MiXCR to reprocess the 5' RACE reads, holding one entry per CDR3 protein. Of under 1 million distinct CDR3 sequences listed, 9% to 15% are singletons. A note on this clonotype: Germline and junction disagree at one end, which may indicate a read error.

The CDR3 length is 14 residues. Germline V gene data show CDR1 as MGHRA and CDR2 as YSYEKL. Separately, the same data were catalogued under a study of yellow fever vaccine responses in identical twins. From that report: Vaccine T cell responses of twins reportedly seemed partly convergent and partly personalized.

The rearrangement uses TRBV4-1 and TRBJ2-1; D perhaps matches TRBD2 (7 bases). The sequenced material came from PBMCs. This TCR was sampled from a woman between 18 and 30 years old in good health. CDR3 in amino acids: CASSHLGGRDEQFF. DNA of the CDR3: TGCGCCAGCAGCCATCTGGGGGGGCGAGACGAGCAGTTTTTC.